This T cell receptor (beta chain) is drawn from a study of T cells in localized non-small cell lung cancer (dated by TCRdb to 2020 to 2022). At the level of the whole study: Comparing tumors with uninvolved tumor-adjacent lungs, the study looked at the T cell repertoires of fewer than 250 patients with early-stage NSCLC. The cohort consisted of around 250 treatment-naive NSCLC patients whose localized lung tumors had been resected. The mean age of the NSCLC patients was around 67 years, with 120 to 150 men and 95 to 110 women.

On the study overall, not on this receptor specifically: Higher blood T cell density associated with longer overall survival, while higher adjacent-lung clonality associated with shorter survival. Uninvolved tumor-adjacent lung showed the highest T cell clonality, higher than tumor, which suggests more focused antigenic responses in the uninvolved tumor-adjacent lung. Because of the exploratory design, TCR variables were selected using unadjusted p-values without false-discovery rate correction. Because multi-region tumor sequencing was not done, intratumor heterogeneity could not be ruled out. Of the top 100 tumor clones, a median of roughly 57 were detected in paired uninvolved adjacent lung; 28 were also among that lung's top 100.

The CDR3 starts with the cysteine, ends with the phenylalanine, and has 15 residues. The kept DNA is CDR3 alone, 45 bases in frame from the first base. CDR1 and CDR2 were assigned from the germline V gene as MNHEY and SVGAGI. The trim is 4 bases for V and 5 bases for J, with a gap of 17 bases between the germline ends. With regard to this clone: This clone's antigen is unknown. Qualities for individual bases were not recorded, and no much larger clone is one base off.

At diagnosis, peripheral blood, uninvolved tumor-adjacent lung and tumor were collected and stored as a combination of fresh-frozen and FFPE material. For TCR repertoire profiling, blood samples were analyzed in the form of peripheral blood mononuclear cells. The immunoSEQ Assay was used to sequence TCR beta CDR3 regions from DNA. The published analysis was carried out like this. T cell density was computed as TCR beta template counts normalized to usable DNA estimated by amplifying housekeeping genes. The preseqR package was used to estimate richness by extrapolating to 400,000 templates for PBMC samples and to 120,000 templates for tissue samples. Clonality was defined as one minus Pielou's evenness. Tissue-enriched TCRs were identified through differential abundance testing performed on productive amino-acid clonotypes, with a minimum total count of 5 and an alpha of 0.1. The Jaccard Index and the Morisita Overlap Index were used to measure repertoire overlap between compartments. GLIPH clustered TCR beta CDR3s with public tetramer-defined viral CDR3s; viral motifs required at least three viral sequences plus V-gene enrichment. TCRdb carries this immuneACCESS record with in-frame sequences only. Its versions omit some clonotypes, under half of them owing to an unresolved V gene in the studies checked, with the rest unexplained. That table furnishes V, J and clone size, whereas the DNA furnished D and trimming. Here the sample has under 45,000 clones; about 80% occur a single time. The ten most abundant clones make up 6.5% to 10% of the sample.

The rearranged segments are TRBV6-5 and TRBJ1-1; the D gene assignment is ambiguous. The receptor was derived from a man aged 40-75 years with stage II lung adenocarcinoma. Here the sequenced sample was PBMCs, taken before any cancer treatment. The nucleotide sequence reads TGTGCCAGCAGTTCCACATTATTAGGAGCAACTGAAGCTTTCTTT. This codes for CASSSTLLGATEAFF.